This is a list of T cell receptor beta chains from one sample in a study of blood T cells in healthy people across ages. TCRdb passed the 5' RACE reads through MiXCR, listing each CDR3 protein once. The sample has some 1,500,000 distinct CDR3 sequences; roughly 43% are singletons. The sample comprised blood. The receptors stem from a woman aged 18-29 years in good health. Both conserved end residues are part of each CDR3. The D gene is left open where the match is weak. Not every row has a clone size; where given, it reads once, few, many or a size class.

- - TRBJ2-4 TRBV11-2 CASSLVSWLGKNIQYF TGTGCCAGCAGCTTAGTGAGTTGGTTGGGCAAAAACATTCAGTACTTC
TRBD2 once TRBJ2-1 TRBV20-1 CSARDQSGRLAGGEQFF TGCAGTGCTAGAGATCAGTCTGGGAGACTGGCGGGAGGTGAGCAGTTCTTC
- - TRBJ2-7 TRBV30 CAWSLTGLTYEQYF TGTGCCTGGAGTTTAACAGGTCTAACCTACGAGCAGTACTTC
TRBD1 few TRBJ2-2 TRBV28 CASRQTGGFGELFF TGTGCCAGCAGACAGACAGGGGGCTTCGGGGAGCTGTTTTTT
TRBD1 once TRBJ1-2 TRBV3-1 CASSQGSGGEYYGYTF TGTGCCAGCAGCCAAGGATCAGGGGGCGAATACTATGGCTACACCTTC
- - TRBJ1-3 TRBV9 CASGSLFTGNTIYF TGTGCCAGCGGCTCTCTCTTCACTGGAAACACCATATATTTT
TRBD2 - TRBJ2-2 TRBV20-1 CSTSGLAVNTGELFF TGCAGTACATCTGGGCTAGCGGTGAACACCGGGGAGCTGTTTTTT
- - TRBJ1-4 TRBV30 CAWSVANEKLFF TGTGCCTGGAGTGTGGCGAACGAAAAACTGTTTTTT
- - TRBJ2-3 TRBV4-3 CASSQGPEIDTQYF TGCGCCAGCAGCCAAGGGCCAGAGATAGATACGCAGTATTTT
- - TRBJ2-5 TRBV7-2 CASSLLERETQYF TGTGCCAGCAGCTTACTAGAGCGAGAGACCCAGTACTTC
- - TRBJ1-2 TRBV5-1 CASSLGSVEVDGYTF TGCGCCAGCAGCTTGGGGTCCGTTGAAGTCGACGGCTACACCTTC
TRBD2 many TRBJ2-1 TRBV2 CASTPLAAGYNEQFF TGTGCCAGCACCCCCCTAGCGGCCGGGTACAATGAGCAGTTCTTC
- - TRBJ2-7 TRBV5-1 CASRAYRDLSYEQYF TGCGCCAGCAGAGCTTACCGGGACCTGAGCTACGAGCAGTACTTC
- - TRBJ1-1 TRBV7-9 CAGSLLGRMNTEAFF TGTGCCGGCAGCTTACTGGGGCGGATGAACACTGAAGCTTTCTTT
- - TRBJ2-1 TRBV7-9 CASSPHDNGRGGQNEQFF TGTGCCAGCAGCCCCCATGACAACGGCAGGGGGGGGCAAAATGAGCAGTTCTTC
TRBD1 - TRBJ2-3 TRBV18 CASSPQGQGATDTQYF TGTGCCAGCTCACCACAGGGACAGGGGGCCACAGATACGCAGTATTTT
- - TRBJ2-1 TRBV6-2/TRBV6-3 CASSYLGTGQFF TGTGCCAGCAGTTATTTAGGAACCGGGCAGTTCTTC
TRBD1 - TRBJ2-1 TRBV9 CASSPAGTGLGDPFF TGTGCCAGCAGCCCCGCCGGGACAGGTTTAGGTGATCCGTTCTTC
TRBD2 - TRBJ2-3 TRBV27 CASSFLADNTDTQYF TGTGCCAGCAGTTTCCTAGCGGACAACACAGATACGCAGTATTTT
TRBD2 - TRBJ2-5 TRBV7-2 CASSLAGFRTSGIQETQYF TGTGCCAGCAGCTTAGCGGGTTTCCGGACTAGCGGGATTCAAGAGACCCAGTACTTC
- many TRBJ2-1 TRBV4-2 CASSQAVGYSYNEQFF TGTGCCAGCAGCCAAGCCGTGGGGTACTCCTACAATGAGCAGTTCTTC
- - TRBJ2-4 TRBV29-1 CSGVGVGIQYF TGCAGCGGGGTAGGGGTCGGCATTCAGTACTTC
- - TRBJ2-3 TRBV15 CATSKHRGTDTQYF TGTGCCACCAGCAAGCACAGGGGCACAGATACGCAGTATTTT
TRBD1 - TRBJ1-2 TRBV20-1 CSARDLTTGGYYGYTF TGCAGTGCTAGAGATCTCACGACAGGGGGGTACTATGGCTACACCTTC
TRBD2 - TRBJ2-1 TRBV24-1 CATSDRKIGRANEQFF TGTGCCACCAGTGACCGGAAGATCGGGAGGGCGAATGAGCAGTTCTTC
- many TRBJ2-5 TRBV7-9 CASSLERGQETQYF TGTGCCAGCAGCTTAGAGAGGGGTCAAGAGACCCAGTACTTC
- - TRBJ2-5 TRBV7-2 CASQWGGLEETQYF TGTGCCAGCCAGTGGGGGGGCCTGGAGGAGACCCAGTACTTC
TRBD1 - TRBJ1-2 TRBV6-1 CASSDRDRATANYGYTF TGTGCCAGCAGTGACCGGGACAGGGCCACTGCTAACTATGGCTACACCTTC
- - TRBJ1-2 TRBV12-3/TRBV12-4 CASSLRTAVYGYTF TGTGCCAGCAGTTTAAGGACGGCTGTCTATGGCTACACCTTC
- - TRBJ2-1 TRBV7-2 CASSRSGLVYNEQFF TGTGCCAGCAGCCGCAGCGGGTTGGTATACAATGAGCAGTTCTTC
TRBD1 - TRBJ2-1 TRBV5-1 CASSTPRDRGRTYNEQFF TGCGCCAGCAGCACCCCGAGAGACAGGGGGCGGACCTACAATGAGCAGTTCTTC
- - TRBJ1-5 TRBV7-8 CASSLNPAGNQPQHF TGTGCCAGCAGCTTAAACCCCGCTGGGAATCAGCCCCAGCATTTT
- - TRBJ1-5 TRBV6-2/TRBV6-3 CAGSYSYSNQPQHF TGTGCCGGCAGTTACTCCTATAGCAATCAGCCCCAGCATTTT
TRBD1 few TRBJ1-2 TRBV27 CASSPGRDSRGYTF TGTGCCAGCAGCCCCGGGCGGGACAGCCGAGGCTACACCTTC
- few TRBJ2-1 TRBV7-9 CASSPRDRDEQFF TGTGCCAGCAGCCCCCGGGACCGTGATGAGCAGTTCTTC
TRBD1 - TRBJ2-5 TRBV7-9 CASSRTGGEKTQYF TGTGCCAGCAGCCGAACAGGGGGCGAGAAGACCCAGTACTTC
TRBD2 few TRBJ2-3 TRBV29-1 CSVATSGSTDTQYF TGCAGCGTCGCGACTAGCGGGAGCACAGATACGCAGTATTTT
TRBD1 - TRBJ2-7 TRBV30 CAWANHRDRGTYEQYF TGTGCCTGGGCTAACCACCGGGACAGGGGGACCTACGAGCAGTACTTC
TRBD1 - TRBJ1-2 TRBV12-3/TRBV12-4 CASSRGLYGYTF TGTGCCAGCAGCAGGGGGCTCTATGGCTACACCTTC
- - TRBJ2-7 TRBV6-2/TRBV6-3 CASSYSQSSYEQYF TGTGCCAGCAGTTATAGTCAGAGCTCCTACGAGCAGTACTTC
- many TRBJ1-1 TRBV29-1 CSVVGNTEAFF TGCAGCGTTGTTGGGAACACTGAAGCTTTCTTT
- - TRBJ2-7 TRBV10-3 CAMMSTYNEQYF TGTGCCATGATGAGTACCTACAATGAGCAGTACTTC
- - TRBJ1-1 TRBV15 CATSIDGNTEAFF TGTGCCACCAGCATCGACGGGAACACTGAAGCTTTCTTT
- few TRBJ1-2 TRBV2 CASSEAQRRRATIYGYTF TGTGCCAGCAGTGAAGCGCAAAGGCGGAGGGCGACCATCTATGGCTACACCTTC
- few TRBJ2-7 TRBV7-9 CASSLRSLRDSSYEQYF TGTGCCAGCAGCTTACGATCCCTTCGGGACTCCTCCTACGAGCAGTACTTC
TRBD2 - TRBJ2-1 TRBV7-7 CASSSGLAGGIYEQFF TGTGCTAGCAGTTCGGGACTAGCGGGGGGTATCTATGAGCAGTTCTTC
- once TRBJ2-7 TRBV4-3 CASSQDIGGLSSYNEQYF TGCGCCAGCAGCCAAGATATTGGGGGGCTAAGCTCCTACAATGAGCAGTACTTC
- few TRBJ2-5 TRBV6-2/TRBV6-3 CASSSHLTRRETQYF TGTGCCAGCAGTTCCCACCTGACTAGGCGCGAGACCCAGTACTTC
TRBD2 - TRBJ2-1 TRBV5-1 CASSSQGSGGYNEQFF TGCGCCAGCAGCTCACAGGGTAGCGGGGGGTACAATGAGCAGTTCTTC
TRBD2 - TRBJ2-1 TRBV7-3 CASSLTRRLAGAYNEQFF TGTGCCAGCAGCTTAACCAGGCGACTAGCGGGAGCTTACAATGAGCAGTTCTTC
TRBD1 few TRBJ2-7 TRBV20-1 CSAIRDRGDEQYF TGCAGTGCTATCCGGGACAGGGGTGACGAGCAGTACTTC
- - TRBJ2-7 TRBV4-2 CASSPQGKPYEQYF TGTGCCAGCAGCCCTCAGGGTAAACCCTACGAGCAGTACTTC
TRBD1 - TRBJ2-7 TRBV3-1 CASSGTGGNERYF TGTGCCAGCAGCGGGACAGGGGGAAACGAGCGGTACTTC
TRBD2 few TRBJ2-3 TRBV4-3 CASSKIHSGVGDTQYF TGCGCCAGCTCAAAAATCCATAGCGGGGTAGGAGATACGCAGTATTTT
- few TRBJ2-7 TRBV12-3/TRBV12-4 CASVQMLASDEQYF TGTGCCAGCGTGCAGATGCTAGCATCTGACGAGCAGTACTTC
- - TRBJ2-5 TRBV7-2 CASSPRDVRETQYF TGTGCCAGCAGCCCTCGGGACGTTCGGGAGACCCAGTACTTC
- - TRBJ2-7 TRBV20-1 CSATRGPTYEQYF TGCAGTGCGACTCGCGGACCGACCTACGAGCAGTACTTC
TRBD1 - TRBJ2-1 TRBV11-2 CASSLWTGTNEQFF TGTGCCAGCAGCTTATGGACAGGGACCAATGAGCAGTTCTTC
- many TRBJ2-1 TRBV25-1 CASSAKVLSSYNEQFF TGTGCCAGCAGTGCCAAGGTCCTGAGCTCCTACAATGAGCAGTTCTTC
TRBD2 - TRBJ2-1 TRBV3-1 CACSHQRLAGLNEQFF TGTGCCTGCAGCCACCAGAGACTAGCGGGTCTGAATGAGCAGTTCTTC